This T cell receptor beta chain was documented in a study of identical twins' blood T cells. The study's findings and limits: Out-of-frame TCRbeta clonotypes reportedly had markedly more similar V usage in twins than unrelated donors.

Each CDR3 protein gets one entry after TCRdb re-called the 5' RACE reads with MiXCR. This sample has roughly 340,000 distinct CDR3 sequences, with 25% to 35% found just once. A note on this clonotype: Its specificity is not known.

This CDR3 is 14 amino acids long. In germline, CDR1 is ENHRY, CDR2 SYGVKD. Trimming at V came to 6 bases and at J to 3 bases, leaving 4 bases not matched to a gene. The genes are TRBV10-3 and TRBJ2-3; 9 bases match TRBD2. The receptor's source is a woman between 18 and 50 years old in good health. The specimen sequenced was PBMCs. The CDR3 is CAIREREVTDTQYF. The DNA of the CDR3 is TGTGCCATCAGGGAGCGGGAGGTGACAGATACGCAGTATTTT.